This note documents a single TCR beta chain sequence. The data derive from a study of technical replicates of blood from a few donors. TCRdb's copy holds only in-frame clones and misses some; the assay was immunoSEQ multiplex PCR. Found here are over 75,000 clones, around 97% of them singletons; the top ten hold roughly 0.2%. V was pared by 4 bases and J by 4 bases, with 14 bases between. This CDR3 is built from 14 residues. Germline V gives CDR1 SGHRS, CDR2 YFSETQ. The sequenced sample consisted of T cells isolated from PBMCs. The receptor was isolated from a human donor in good health. The chain carries TRBV5-1 and TRBJ2-5; maybe TRBD1 (5 bases). The CDR3 spells CASSLIQDRETQYF. CDR3 nucleotides: TGCGCCAGCAGCCTAATACAGGATCGAGAGACCCAGTACTTC.